The clone carrying this T cell receptor beta chain was recorded a few times. The target antigen is unknown. A TCRbeta library incorporating unique molecular identifiers was prepared. TCRdb reprocessed the PCR reads via MiXCR and lists one record per CDR3 protein. Altogether about 900,000 distinct CDR3 sequences are present, roughly 29% being singletons, with the ten largest covering about 28%. This record belongs to a study of T-cell reconstitution after alpha-beta-depleted transplantation in children. Study findings and constraints: Reportedly, roughly two months post-transplant, alpha-beta T cells arose from several hundred expanded graft clones.

This sequence originates from a boy under two years old who had a stem cell transplant for SCID, so the T cells may come from the graft donor. Sequencing used PBMCs, mostly from graft donor cells, obtained 360 days after TCRalphabeta/CD19-depleted stem cell transplant.

CDR3 coding DNA: TGTGCCAGCAGCTTAGGATCGCAGGGCGTTTACGAGCAGTACTTC. Protein sequence: CASSLGSQGVYEQYF. The chain has TRBV7-3 and TRBJ2-7; maybe TRBD1 (5 bases). With 2 bases removed from V and 4 bases from J, the gap between germline ends came to 15 bases. Germline CDR1 SGHTA, CDR2 FQGTGA. The CDR3 spans 15 residues.